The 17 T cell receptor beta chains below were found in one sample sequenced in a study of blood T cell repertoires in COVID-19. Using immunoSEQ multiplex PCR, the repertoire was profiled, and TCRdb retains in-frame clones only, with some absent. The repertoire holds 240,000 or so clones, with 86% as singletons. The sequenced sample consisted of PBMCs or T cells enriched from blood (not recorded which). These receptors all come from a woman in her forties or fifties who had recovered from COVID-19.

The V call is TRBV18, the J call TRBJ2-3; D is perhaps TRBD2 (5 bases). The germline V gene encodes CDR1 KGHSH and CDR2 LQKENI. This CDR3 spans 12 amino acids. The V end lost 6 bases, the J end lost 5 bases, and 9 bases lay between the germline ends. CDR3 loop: CASSGVGDTQYF. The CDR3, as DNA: TGTGCCAGCTCCGGGGTGGGAGATACGCAGTATTTT.

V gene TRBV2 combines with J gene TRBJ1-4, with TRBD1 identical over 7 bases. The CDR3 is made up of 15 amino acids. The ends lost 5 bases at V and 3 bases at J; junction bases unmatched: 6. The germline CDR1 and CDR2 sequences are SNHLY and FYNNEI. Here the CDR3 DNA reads TGTGCCAGCAGTATCCGACAGGGCTCTAATGAAAAACTGTTTTTT. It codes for CASSIRQGSNEKLFF.

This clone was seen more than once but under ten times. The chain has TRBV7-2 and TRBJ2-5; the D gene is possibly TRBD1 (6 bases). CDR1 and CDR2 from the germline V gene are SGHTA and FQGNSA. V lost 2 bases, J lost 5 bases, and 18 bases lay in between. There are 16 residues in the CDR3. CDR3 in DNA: TGTGCCAGCAGCTTATCCACTAGGGGGTTGGTTGAGACCCAGTACTTC. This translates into CASSLSTRGLVETQYF.

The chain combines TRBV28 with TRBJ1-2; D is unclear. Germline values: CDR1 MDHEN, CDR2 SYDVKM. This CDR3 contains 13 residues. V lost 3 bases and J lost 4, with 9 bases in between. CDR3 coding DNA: TGTGCCAGCAGTTTGTCTTACTCCTATGGCTACACCTTC. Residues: CASSLSYSYGYTF.

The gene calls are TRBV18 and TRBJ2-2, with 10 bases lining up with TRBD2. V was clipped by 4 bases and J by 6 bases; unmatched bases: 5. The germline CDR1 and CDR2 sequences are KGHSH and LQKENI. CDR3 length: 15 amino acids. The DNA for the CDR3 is TGTGCCAGCTCACAAACGAGCGGGAGGGCCGGGGAGCTGTTTTTT. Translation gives CASSQTSGRAGELFF.

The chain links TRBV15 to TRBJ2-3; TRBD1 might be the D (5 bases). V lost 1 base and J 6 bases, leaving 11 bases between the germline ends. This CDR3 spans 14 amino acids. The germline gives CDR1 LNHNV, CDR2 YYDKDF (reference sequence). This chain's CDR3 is CATSRGGSPDTQYF. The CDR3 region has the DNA TGTGCCACCAGCAGAGGGGGCTCCCCCGATACGCAGTATTTT.

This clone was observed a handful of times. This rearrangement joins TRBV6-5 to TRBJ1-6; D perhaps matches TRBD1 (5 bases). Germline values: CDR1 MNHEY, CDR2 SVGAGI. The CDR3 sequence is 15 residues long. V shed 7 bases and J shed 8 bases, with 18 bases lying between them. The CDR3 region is CASTRTGGEYSPLHF. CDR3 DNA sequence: TGTGCCAGCACCCGAACGGGGGGTGAATATTCACCCCTCCACTTT.

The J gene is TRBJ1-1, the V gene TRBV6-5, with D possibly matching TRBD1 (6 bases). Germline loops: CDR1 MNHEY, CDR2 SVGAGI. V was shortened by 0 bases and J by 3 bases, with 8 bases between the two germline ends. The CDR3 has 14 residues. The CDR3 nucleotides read TGTGCCAGCAGTTACTCAACAGGGTACACTGAAGCTTTCTTT. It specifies CASSYSTGYTEAFF.

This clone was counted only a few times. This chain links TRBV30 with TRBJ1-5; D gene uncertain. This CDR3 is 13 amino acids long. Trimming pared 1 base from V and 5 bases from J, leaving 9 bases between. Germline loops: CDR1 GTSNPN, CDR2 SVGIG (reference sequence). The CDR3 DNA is TGTGCCTGGAGTGGGGAGGCAGATCAGCCCCAGCATTTT. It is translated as CAWSGEADQPQHF.

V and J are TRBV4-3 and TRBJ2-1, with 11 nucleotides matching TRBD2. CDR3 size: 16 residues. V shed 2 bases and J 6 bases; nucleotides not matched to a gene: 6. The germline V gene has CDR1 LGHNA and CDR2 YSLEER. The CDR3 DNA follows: TGCGCCAGCAGCCAACAAACTAGCGGGAGCTCCAATGAGCAGTTCTTC. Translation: CASSQQTSGSSNEQFF.

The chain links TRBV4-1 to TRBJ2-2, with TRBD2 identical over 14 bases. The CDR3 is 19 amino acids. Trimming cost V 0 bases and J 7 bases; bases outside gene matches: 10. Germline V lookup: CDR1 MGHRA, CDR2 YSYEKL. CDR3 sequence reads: CASSQDFSGLAGGLGELFF. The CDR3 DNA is TGCGCCAGCAGCCAAGATTTCTCCGGACTAGCGGGAGGCCTCGGGGAGCTGTTTTTT.

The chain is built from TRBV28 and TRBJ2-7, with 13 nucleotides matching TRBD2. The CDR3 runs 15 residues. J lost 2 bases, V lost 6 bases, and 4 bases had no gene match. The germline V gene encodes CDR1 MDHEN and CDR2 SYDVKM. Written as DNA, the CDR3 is TGTGCCAGCAGGCCTACTAGCGGGGGGGCCTACGAGCAGTACTTC. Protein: CASRPTSGGAYEQYF.

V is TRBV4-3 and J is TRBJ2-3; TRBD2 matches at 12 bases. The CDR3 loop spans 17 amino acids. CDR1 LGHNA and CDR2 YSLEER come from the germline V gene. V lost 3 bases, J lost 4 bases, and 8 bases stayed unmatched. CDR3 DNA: TGCGCCAGCAGCCACCAGCTTTCTAGCGGGAGGGCAGATACGCAGTATTTT. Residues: CASSHQLSSGRADTQYF.

The CDR3 region is CASSGQGLTEAFF. CDR3 in DNA: TGTGCCAGCAGCGGACAGGGGTTGACTGAAGCTTTCTTT. V is TRBV11-2 and J is TRBJ1-1, with TRBD1 matching over 9 bases. J gave up 5 bases and V 5 bases, and 3 bases lay outside the gene matches. CDR3 length: 13 residues. Germline V gives CDR1 SGHAT, CDR2 FQNNGV.

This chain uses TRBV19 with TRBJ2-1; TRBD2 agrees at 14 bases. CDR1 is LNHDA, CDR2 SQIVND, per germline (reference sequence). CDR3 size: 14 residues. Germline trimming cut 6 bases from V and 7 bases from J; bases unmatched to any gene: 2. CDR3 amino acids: CASSRTSGRNEQFF. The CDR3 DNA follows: TGTGCCAGTAGCCGGACTAGCGGGAGGAATGAGCAGTTCTTC.

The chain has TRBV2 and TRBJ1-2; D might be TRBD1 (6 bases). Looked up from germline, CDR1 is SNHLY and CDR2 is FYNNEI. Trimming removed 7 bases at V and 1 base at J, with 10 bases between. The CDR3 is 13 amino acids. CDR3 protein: CASNPDSNYGYTF. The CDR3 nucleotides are TGTGCCAGCAATCCGGACAGTAACTATGGCTACACCTTC.

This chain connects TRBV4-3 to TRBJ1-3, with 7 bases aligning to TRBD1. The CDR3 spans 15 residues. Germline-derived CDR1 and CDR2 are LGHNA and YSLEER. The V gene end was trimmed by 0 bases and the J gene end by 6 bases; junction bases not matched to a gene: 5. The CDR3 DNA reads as TGCGCCAGCAGCCAAGACACAGGGGCTTTAAACACCATATATTTT. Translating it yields CASSQDTGALNTIYF.